The 16 T cell receptor beta chains below come from one sample, sequenced in a study of neurological immune-mediated disorders. TCRdb re-called the 5' RACE reads with MiXCR, one entry per CDR3 protein. The sample has more than 35,000 distinct CDR3 sequences; under 6.5% are singletons. Sequences were obtained from CD4+ T cells from blood. The receptors here all came from a woman between 35 and 50 years old in good health.

This clonotype came up many times. This chain connects TRBV29-1 to TRBJ1-2, with 7 bases that match TRBD1. Germline CDR1 and CDR2: SQVTM and ANQGSEA. The CDR3 loop spans 11 amino acids. The junction had 3 bases not matched to a gene; V was cut back by 7 bases and J by 4 bases. The CDR3 reads CSGGQRYGYTF. The CDR3 DNA sequence: TGCAGCGGGGGACAGCGCTATGGCTACACCTTC. The variable domain in full, with the rest retrieved from reference TRBV29-1 and TRBJ1-2, is SAVISQKPSRDICQRGTSLTIQCQVDSQVTMMFWYRQQPGQSLTLIATANQGSEATYESGFVIDKFPISRPNLTFSTLTVSNMSPEDSSIYLCSGGQRYGYTFGSGTRLTVV.

This clonotype was detected many times. The chain uses TRBV6-6 and TRBJ2-2; perhaps TRBD1 as D (5 bases). This CDR3 contains 16 residues. The ends were cut back, 6 bases at V and 4 bases at J, with 18 bases in the middle. The germline gives CDR1 MNHNY, CDR2 SVGAGI (reference sequence). The CDR3 loop reads CASSQLWGPGTGELFF. The CDR3 DNA is TGTGCCAGCAGCCAGCTTTGGGGCCCGGGCACCGGGGAGCTGTTTTTT.

This clonotype was observed many times. The chain carries TRBV7-8 and TRBJ2-2, with D tentatively TRBD1 (6 bases). Germline lookup yields CDR1 SGHVS and CDR2 FQNEAQ. The V and J ends lost 5 bases and 2 bases respectively, with 12 bases between them. The CDR3 is 15 amino acids. The CDR3 protein is CASSATGYNTGELFF. The CDR3 DNA follows: TGTGCCAGCAGCGCAACAGGGTACAACACCGGGGAGCTGTTTTTT.

This clonotype has ten or more counts. The DNA of the CDR3 is TGCGCCAGCAGCTTGGAGGGGCAGCCCCAGCATTTT. This codes for CASSLEGQPQHF. The J gene is TRBJ1-5, the V gene TRBV5-1, with a tentative D call TRBD1 (5 bases). In germline, CDR1 is SGHRS, CDR2 YFSETQ. Trimming stripped 0 bases from V and 7 bases from J, with 5 bases between. The CDR3 loop spans 12 amino acids. Drawing the rest from reference TRBV5-1 and TRBJ1-5, the complete variable domain is KAGVTQTPRYLIKTRGQQVTLSCSPISGHRSVSWYQQTPGQGLQFLFEYFSETQRNKGNFPGRFSGRQFSNSRSEMNVSTLELGDSALYLCASSLEGQPQHFGDGTRLSIL.

This clonotype was picked up many times. The genes are TRBV24-1 and TRBJ1-2; possibly TRBD1 for D (6 bases). The V gene lost 5 bases and the J gene lost 5 bases, with 8 bases spanning the gap. Germline V CDR1 and CDR2: KGHDR, SFDVKD. This CDR3 is built from 12 residues. CDR3 sequence: CATSAGAYGYTF. The CDR3 DNA follows: TGTGCCACCAGTGCAGGGGCGTATGGCTACACCTTC.

This clonotype was recorded many times. The gene calls are TRBV20-1 and TRBJ1-2, with D tentatively TRBD1 (6 bases). The CDR3 is 15 amino acids. From germline, CDR1 is DFQATT and CDR2 SNEGSKA (reference sequence). V was pared by 6 bases and J by 0 bases, with 17 bases between. This CDR3 is CSAQDSPLANYGYTF. The CDR3 bases are TGCAGTGCCCAGGACAGCCCGCTAGCTAACTATGGCTACACCTTC.

This clonotype was counted many times. The genes are TRBV5-1 and TRBJ1-2; D ambiguous. Looked up from germline, CDR1 is SGHRS and CDR2 is YFSETQ. The CDR3 covers 15 residues. V was clipped by 3 bases and J by 2 bases, with 14 bases between them. The CDR3 loop reads CASSSGSGKNYGYTF. The CDR3 nucleotides are TGCGCCAGCAGCTCTGGGTCGGGGAAGAACTATGGCTACACCTTC.

This clonotype was seen at least ten times. The chain's CDR3 is CASTGTPSYYEQYF. CDR3 sequence (DNA): TGTGCCAGCACCGGGACACCTTCCTACTACGAGCAGTACTTC. This chain uses TRBV28 with TRBJ2-7; D perhaps matches TRBD1 (6 bases). The CDR3 loop spans 14 amino acids. V lost 7 bases, J lost 3 bases, and 16 bases lay in between. The germline CDR1 and CDR2 sequences are MDHEN and SYDVKM.

At least ten counts were recorded for this clonotype. The chain is built from TRBV7-9 and TRBJ1-5, with D possibly TRBD1 on 6 matching bases. Germline lookup yields CDR1 SEHNR and CDR2 FQNEAQ (reference sequence). This CDR3 spans 16 amino acids. Trimming removed 2 bases at V and 6 bases at J, with 17 bases between. The DNA of the CDR3 is TGTGCCAGCAGCTTATCAGGCAGGGGTTCCAGTCAGCCCCAGCATTTT. Encoded protein: CASSLSGRGSSQPQHF.

In this sample, this clonotype turned up many times. This chain's CDR3 is CSAPFGGDPETQYF. The CDR3, as DNA: TGCAGCGCCCCGTTTGGGGGGGACCCGGAGACCCAGTACTTC. The V call is TRBV29-1, the J call TRBJ2-5, with TRBD2 identical over 7 bases. This CDR3 region has 14 residues. The J segment lost 5 bases and the V segment lost 7 bases, leaving 13 bases of the junction unmatched. Germline V gives CDR1 SQVTM, CDR2 ANQGSEA.

This clonotype has a count of ten or more. In nucleotides, the CDR3 is TGTGCCAGCAGCTTAAAGGGAAGCTACACTGAAGCTTTCTTT. This translates into CASSLKGSYTEAFF. The chain has TRBV7-3 and TRBJ1-1; D is unclear. This CDR3 spans 14 amino acids. Germline lookup yields CDR1 SGHTA and CDR2 FQGTGA. Trimming took off 1 base at V and 3 bases at J, with 9 bases between the two ends.

This clonotype was recorded at least ten times. This chain joins TRBV5-5 and TRBJ2-5; D unresolved. Germline CDR1 reads SGHKS; CDR2 reads YYEKEE (reference sequence). This CDR3 spans 15 amino acids. V dropped 0 bases and J dropped 1 base, with 10 bases sitting between them. The CDR3 region has the DNA TGTGCCAGCAGCTTGGATGGATCAGTCCAAGAGACCCAGTACTTC. Translated, it gives CASSLDGSVQETQYF.

This clonotype has at least ten counts. The chain employs TRBV7-2 and TRBJ2-1, with D unclear. Trimming removed 2 bases at V and 0 bases at J, with 20 bases between. Germline V lookup: CDR1 SGHTA, CDR2 FQGNSA. The CDR3 is 19 amino acids. The DNA for the CDR3 is TGTGCCAGCAGCTTAAGGCCCCCCGCCAGAGGAAGCTCCTACAATGAGCAGTTCTTC. It is translated as CASSLRPPARGSSYNEQFF.

At least ten counts were recorded for this clonotype. The chain carries TRBV6-1 and TRBJ2-3; tentative D call: TRBD2 (5 bases). CDR1 is MNHNS, CDR2 SASEGT, per germline. The CDR3 has 15 amino acids. Trimming left V 2 bases short and J 4 bases short, with 13 bases between. CDR3 DNA: TGTGCCAGCAGTGAATCTCTAGCAAGAGCAGATACGCAGTATTTT. Translation: CASSESLARADTQYF.

This clonotype was counted at least ten times. The V and J genes are TRBV28 and TRBJ2-1; 9 bases align to TRBD1. Germline CDR1 reads MDHEN; CDR2 reads SYDVKM. With V trimmed by 7 bases and J by 13 bases, 5 bases remained unmatched. The CDR3 runs 11 residues. The CDR3 here is CASKQGARQFF. DNA of the CDR3: TGTGCCAGCAAACAGGGGGCGCGACAGTTCTTC.

This clonotype was found many times. V is TRBV5-5 and J is TRBJ2-5; D is uncertain. The CDR3 is 13 amino acids. Germline V gives CDR1 SGHKS, CDR2 YYEKEE (reference sequence). The V and J ends lost 7 bases and 4 bases respectively, with 14 bases between them. CDR3 region: CASCWLVGETQYF. CDR3 DNA sequence: TGTGCCAGCTGCTGGTTGGTAGGAGAGACCCAGTACTTC.